These T cell receptor beta chains were read from a single sample in a study of T cell clusters in autoimmune cytopenias. TCRdb reanalyzed the multiplex PCR reads, giving one entry per CDR3 protein sequence and no DNA. The table lists about 6,000 distinct CDR3 sequences. The sequenced sample consisted of peripheral blood. The receptors shown here come from a human donor with an autoimmune cytopenia or autoimmune hepatitis (not recorded which). CDR3s include the opening cysteine and the closing phenylalanine or tryptophan. Clone size is shown for a subset of rows, as once, few, many or a class of expanded clone.

abundance	v_gene	j_gene	CDR3aa
medium-sized	TRBV19	TRBJ2-2	CLDSNTGELFF
-	TRBV12-3/TRBV12-4	TRBJ1-4	CATGEGATNEKLFF
-	TRBV6-5	TRBJ1-1	CASRPLGARTEAFF
medium-sized	TRBV30	TRBJ2-3	CAWRGRSTDTQYF
medium-sized	TRBV6-5	TRBJ2-5	CASSYAPGLVGQETQYF
-	TRBV4-2	TRBJ2-3	CASSQVGLATSTDTQYF
-	TRBV14	TRBJ2-1	CASSPMTGTYNEQFF
-	TRBV19	TRBJ1-6	CASSPTPGQGSSPLHF
-	TRBV27	TRBJ2-1	CASSPNRVRNNEQFF
-	TRBV7-9	TRBJ2-3	CASSFWAGRTDTQYF
medium-sized	TRBV6-2/TRBV6-3	TRBJ2-6	CASSYSMGSGANVLTF
-	TRBV5-6	TRBJ2-7	CASSPGPGLSYEQYF
medium-sized	TRBV6-5	TRBJ1-2	CASSRDRAYGYTF
medium-sized	TRBV29-1	TRBJ1-2	CSVDEGRGYTF
medium-sized	TRBV5-4	TRBJ1-5	CASSLGGRGSNQPQHF
-	TRBV14	TRBJ2-5	CASSPFGETQYF
medium-sized	TRBV6-6	TRBJ2-5	CASTRVAGYQETQYF
-	TRBV10-1	TRBJ2-7	CASSPDMAGEQYF
-	TRBV7-2	TRBJ2-5	CASSSWDRVQETQYF
medium-sized	TRBV6-5	TRBJ2-7	CASSIRQGSLRDEQYF
-	TRBV12-3/TRBV12-4	TRBJ1-4	CASSEGEGGNEKLFF
medium-sized	TRBV19	TRBJ2-5	CASTPAARTVQETQYF
medium-sized	TRBV12-3/TRBV12-4	TRBJ2-3	CASSLSGGSTDTQYF
medium-sized	TRBV19	TRBJ1-3	CASSPLPGAFGNTIYF
large	TRBV12-3/TRBV12-4	TRBJ2-3	CASSYDYTQGQYF
-	TRBV29-1	TRBJ1-2	CSGRDINYGYTF
medium-sized	TRBV11-3	TRBJ2-2	CASSLDPTANTGELFF
medium-sized	TRBV30	TRBJ2-3	CAWSVLGGWETDTQYF
-	TRBV5-1	TRBJ2-1	CASSPEGQDNEQFF
-	TRBV20-1	TRBJ1-1	CSARVRDTEAFF
medium-sized	TRBV12-3/TRBV12-4	TRBJ2-7	CASSFPGYEQYF
medium-sized	TRBV12-3/TRBV12-4	TRBJ2-2	CASGQGRIDGELFF
medium-sized	TRBV20-1	TRBJ1-2	CSAAGLTYGYTF
-	TRBV4-3	TRBJ2-3	CASSPEVPSGGPGDTQYF
medium-sized	TRBV6-1	TRBJ2-6	CASSPPGGRGANVLTF
-	TRBV29-1	TRBJ2-7	CSAGGGYEQYF
-	TRBV6-2/TRBV6-3	TRBJ1-2	CASSLGEGYTF
-	TRBV20-1	TRBJ2-3	CSARDMGATDTQYF
-	TRBV30	TRBJ2-7	CAWSFDRGPSTYEQYF
-	TRBV6-5	TRBJ1-3	CASSEDRLLTIYF
medium-sized	TRBV12-3/TRBV12-4	TRBJ1-2	CASSRRTASYGYTF
medium-sized	TRBV27	TRBJ1-2	CASSLAGSSAGGYTF
-	TRBV28	TRBJ2-7	CASSFSGGADEQYF
-	TRBV5-1	TRBJ2-7	CASSWRGTGSGYEQYF
medium-sized	TRBV6-1	TRBJ1-2	CASSEGAVAGYTF
-	TRBV12-3/TRBV12-4	TRBJ1-4	CASRELGGPNEKLFF
-	TRBV7-9	TRBJ2-2	CASSRYRGGTGELFF
medium-sized	TRBV19	TRBJ2-2	CASSTPTGFAGELFF
-	TRBV10-3	TRBJ2-2	CAMRRTGGLFF
-	TRBV24-1	TRBJ2-3	CATSDWTGGADTQYF
-	TRBV5-1	TRBJ2-3	CASSLDTTSTDTQYF
-	TRBV10-3	TRBJ2-5	CAISGSGSRETQYF
medium-sized	TRBV5-6	TRBJ1-3	CASSFRRGEGNTIYF
-	TRBV4-2	TRBJ2-7	CASSQGQGQPYEQYF
medium-sized	TRBV6-1	TRBJ1-2	CASGGGAILTYTF